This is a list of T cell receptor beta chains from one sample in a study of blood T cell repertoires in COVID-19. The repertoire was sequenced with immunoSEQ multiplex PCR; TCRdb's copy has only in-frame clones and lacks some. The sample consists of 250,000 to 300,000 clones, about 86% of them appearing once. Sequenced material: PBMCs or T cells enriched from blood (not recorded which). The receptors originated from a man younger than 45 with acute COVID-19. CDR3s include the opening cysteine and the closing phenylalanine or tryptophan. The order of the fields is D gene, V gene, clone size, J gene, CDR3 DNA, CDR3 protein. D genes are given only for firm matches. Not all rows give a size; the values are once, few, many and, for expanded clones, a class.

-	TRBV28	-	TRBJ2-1	TGTGCCAGCAGTTTGGCCCAGTACGATGAGCAGTTCTTC	CASSLAQYDEQFF
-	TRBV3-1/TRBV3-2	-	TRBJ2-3	TGTGCCAGCAACAACTGGCGGGGAAGCACAGATACGCAGTATTTT	CASNNWRGSTDTQYF
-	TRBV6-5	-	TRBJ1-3	TGTGCCAGCAGATCTGGACAGACCTCTGGAAACACCATATATTTT	CASRSGQTSGNTIYF
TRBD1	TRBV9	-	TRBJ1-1	TGTGCCAGCAGCGTAGAGGAGAGGGGGCGTGAAGCTTTCTTT	CASSVEERGREAFF
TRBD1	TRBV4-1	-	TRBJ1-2	TGCGCCAGCAGCCAAAACAGGGGCGCTAACTATGGCTACACCTTC	CASSQNRGANYGYTF
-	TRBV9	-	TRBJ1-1	TGTGCCAGCAGCGTAGTTCTTGCTGCGGGGACTGAAGCTTTCTTT	CASSVVLAAGTEAFF
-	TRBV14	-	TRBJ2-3	TGTGCCAGCAGCCAAGCACATTTGGTGTTTTTT	CASSQAHLVFF
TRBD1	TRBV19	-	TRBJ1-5	TGTGCCAGTAGTATGATACAGGGGAGCAATCAGCCCCAGCATTTT	CASSMIQGSNQPQHF
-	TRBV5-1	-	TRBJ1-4	TGCGCCAGCAGGCCACAGGACGCGATTAATGAAAAACTGTTTTTT	CASRPQDAINEKLFF
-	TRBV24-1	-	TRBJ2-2	TGTGCCACCAGTGGCCCGGTGGCTCCCAGGGGTGGCGGGGAGCTGTTTTTT	CATSGPVAPRGGGELFF
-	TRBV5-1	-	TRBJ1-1	TGCGCCAGCCGGAATCCGGGACAAACGAACACTGAAGCTTTCTTT	CASRNPGQTNTEAFF
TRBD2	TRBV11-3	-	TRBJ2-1	TGTGCCAGCAGCGCTACTAGCGGGGGGGCCGATGAGCAGTTCTTC	CASSATSGGADEQFF
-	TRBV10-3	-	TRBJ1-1	TGTGCCATCAGTTGGGGGACGGGAGCGAACACTGAAGCTTTCTTT	CAISWGTGANTEAFF
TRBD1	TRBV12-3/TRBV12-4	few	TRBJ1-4	TGTGCTTCTCGACAGGGGTCTTGGGAAAAACTGTTTTTT	CASRQGSWEKLFF
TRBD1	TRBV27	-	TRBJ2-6	TGTGCCAGCAGCCTCGGGGGACAGGGGGCGCGAGGGGCCAACGTCCTGACTTTC	CASSLGGQGARGANVLTF
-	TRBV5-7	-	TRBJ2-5	TGTGCCAGCAGCCTGACAGGATTCCAAGAGACCCAGTACTTC	CASSLTGFQETQYF
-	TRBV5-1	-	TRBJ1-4	TGTGCCAGCAGCCCGGGAGACAGTTTTTATGCGGGTAATGAAAAACTGTTTTTT	CASSPGDSFYAGNEKLFF
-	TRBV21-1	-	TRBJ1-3	TGTGCCAGCAGCAAAGAAGTCAACCCGACAAGAAACACCATATATTTT	CASSKEVNPTRNTIYF
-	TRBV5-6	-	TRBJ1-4	TGTGCCAGCAGCTTGTGGCAGTCTAATGAAAAACTGTTTTTT	CASSLWQSNEKLFF
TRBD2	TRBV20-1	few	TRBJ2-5	TGCAGTGCTAGTCCTTTCCTAGCGGGAGGCGAGGCAGAGACCCAGTACTTC	CSASPFLAGGEAETQYF
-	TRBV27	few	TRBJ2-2	TGTGCCAGCAGTTCCATCTACGCGAACACCGGGGAGCTGTTTTTT	CASSSIYANTGELFF
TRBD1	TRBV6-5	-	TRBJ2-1	TGTGCCAGCAGGAGGGGACAGAGCTACAATGAGCAGTTCTTC	CASRRGQSYNEQFF